These 3 T cell receptor beta chains were sequenced from one sample in a study of T cells in Graves' hyperthyroidism and ophthalmopathy. TCR beta CDR3 regions were amplified from RNA transcripts. Using the HTBI primer set, a first-round RT-PCR was run on the TCR CDR3. TCRdb itself ran the multiplex PCR reads through MiXCR, one entry per CDR3 protein. The table has approximately 420,000 distinct CDR3 sequences, 12% to 15% seen once; the top ten hold about 4.9%. The sample was blood. The receptors derive from a young woman with Graves' hyperthyroidism.

A few counts support this clonotype. The V and J genes are TRBV27 and TRBJ2-1, with 14 bases lining up with TRBD2. The V and J ends lost 2 bases and 1 base, in that order; junction bases with no gene match: 10. Germline V CDR1 and CDR2: MNHEY, SMNVEV (reference sequence). This CDR3 region has 20 residues. Here the CDR3 DNA reads TGTGCCAGCAGTTTACACCCGGGACTAGCGGGAGTTAGGTCCTACAATGAGCAGTTCTTC. This codes for CASSLHPGLAGVRSYNEQFF.

This clonotype was seen many times. The chain carries TRBV28 and TRBJ2-7; D tentatively fits TRBD1 or TRBD2 (5 bases each). There are 14 residues in the CDR3. Germline V gene data show CDR1 as MDHEN and CDR2 as SYDVKM. V was pared by 2 bases and J by 3 bases, with 11 bases between. CDR3 DNA sequence: TGTGCCAGCAGTTTACTTGGGGGAGACTACGAGCAGTACTTC. Translation gives CASSLLGGDYEQYF.

This clonotype was detected many times. V and J are TRBV5-1 and TRBJ2-1; TRBD2 matches 11 bases. This CDR3 comprises 18 residues. Germline CDR1 reads SGHRS; CDR2 reads YFSETQ. The J segment lost 10 bases and the V segment lost 4 bases, leaving 19 bases of the junction unmatched. In DNA form, the CDR3 reads TGCGCCAGCAGCCCCTCCTCCCGTACTAGCGGGAGTTCGGGGGAGCAGTTCTTC. Amino acids: CASSPSSRTSGSSGEQFF.